This paragraph covers one TCR beta chain sequence. Germline CDR1 LGHDT, CDR2 YNNKEL (reference sequence). The CDR3 runs to 14 residues. V shed 4 bases and J shed 8 bases, with 15 bases lying between them. The data were obtained in a study of blood T cell repertoires in COVID-19. On the study more broadly: T cells, B-cell-depleted T cells, or PBMCs provided the cDNA or gDNA that served as material.

Here immunoSEQ multiplex PCR was the method, and the copy in TCRdb shows in-frame clones only, minus some. In the table there are 150,000 to 200,000 clones, 80% to 90% of which are singletons. Sequences were obtained from peripheral blood. The gene calls are TRBV3-1 (or the pseudogene TRBV3-2) and TRBJ2-1, with D perhaps TRBD2 (6 bases). This receptor was identified in a man in his 60s with acute or convalescent COVID-19. In DNA form, the CDR3 reads TGTGCCAGCAGCCCCCGGTGGGGGGAGGATGAGCAGTTCTTC. It codes for CASSPRWGEDEQFF.